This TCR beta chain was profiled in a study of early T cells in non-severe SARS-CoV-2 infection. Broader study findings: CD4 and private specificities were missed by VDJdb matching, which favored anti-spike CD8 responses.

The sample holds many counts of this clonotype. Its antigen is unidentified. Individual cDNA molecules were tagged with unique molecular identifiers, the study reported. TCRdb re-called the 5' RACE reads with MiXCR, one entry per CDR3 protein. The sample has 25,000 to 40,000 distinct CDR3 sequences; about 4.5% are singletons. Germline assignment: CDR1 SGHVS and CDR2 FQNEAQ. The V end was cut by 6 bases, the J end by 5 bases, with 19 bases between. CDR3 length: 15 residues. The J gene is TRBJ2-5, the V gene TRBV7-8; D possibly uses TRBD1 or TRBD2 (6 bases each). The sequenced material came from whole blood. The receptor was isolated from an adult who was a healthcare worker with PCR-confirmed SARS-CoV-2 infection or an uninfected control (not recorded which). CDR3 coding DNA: TGTGCCAGCAGTTCCGCCGGGGGCCGGTTGGAGACCCAGTACTTC. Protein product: CASSSAGGRLETQYF.